The source of this TCR beta chain is a study of naive and memory T cell subsets (dated by TCRdb to the late 2010s). For the study in its entirety: Sorted naive and memory T cell subsets from peripheral blood were analyzed in the study using a UMI-based, open-source pipeline for TCR alpha and beta sequencing. Complete agreement was observed between the functional CMV T cell responses and the IgG serology results. RNA was DNase-treated and reverse transcribed with TCR constant-region primers, mostly using SuperScript III.

This clonotype appeared many times. It lacks a known antigen. Per-base quality was not reported, and no clone a single base away is much larger than it. Library prep was done by UMI-ligation and nested PCR. The beta constant-region primer consisted of an equimolar mixture of two oligonucleotides that together covered TRBC1 and TRBC2. The ligated cDNA went through four rounds of PCR with nested alpha and beta constant-region primers together with the SP2 primer. A single-stranded oligonucleotide carrying the SP2 primer and a 12-nucleotide UMI was ligated to the 3' end of the cDNA by T4 RNA ligase 1. Incubation of the ligation reaction was carried out at 16 degrees C for about 19-25 hours. To avoid over-amplification, PCR2 was usually performed as a SYBR Green qPCR and halted once a predetermined threshold was reached. Apart from the first purification, every purification step used Agencourt AMPure XP magnetic beads. Library quantification was done by Qubit, followed by a TapeStation check on which the main peak was expected at around 650 bp. The pooled libraries were sequenced on an Illumina MiSeq using v2 2x251 paired-end kits, which usually yielded roughly 0.85-2.2 million reads per sample. Each sample library was pooled at around 4 nM, and about 4.5-7% PhiX was included to improve cluster recognition. In the original analysis: Decombinator assigned V and J genes to Demultiplexor-processed FASTQ reads by tag matching, allowing a single base-pair mismatch. By using UMIs, Collapsinator corrected both sequencing errors and the frequency errors caused by PCR heterogeneity. CDR3Translator translated TCRs and extracted CDR3s from the conserved cysteine to the FGXG phenylalanine, flagging non-productive sequences. Gini, Shannon entropy and inverse Simpson indices were computed after subsampling the repertoires to the same number of UMI-defined TCRs. Within the linear range, a power law was fitted by maximum likelihood to the distributions of clonotype abundance. On one naive CD8 sample, the pipeline and MIGEC gave similar UMI counts, unique TCR numbers and clonal distributions. The repertoires were searched for approximately 7,000 CMV-associated CDR3 sequences that had been compiled from VDJdb and a published dataset. The raw public data were reprocessed by TCRdb itself: fastp quality trimming at Q25, MiXCR clonotype calling, in-frame beta chains only. CDR3 protein duplicates are merged, each entry listing the most common genes and DNA. These V and J calls are TCRdb output, not the study's own analysis. Present in this sample are tens of thousands of distinct CDR3 sequences, approximately 8.8% of which were seen just once. The top ten clones comprise 20% to 25% of the sample.

The paper's findings and limits, for the study overall: A clonotype was defined as a single alpha or beta chain sequence rather than as a paired alpha/beta receptor. In both CD4 and CD8 cells, the Gini index increased while Shannon and inverse Simpson diversity decreased from naive through CM, EM and EMRA. RNA-based TCR counts may be influenced by expression changes linked to T cell activation and differentiation. No ground truth was available to validate the repertoire findings for the naive and memory subsets. After error correction, only a single occurrence was seen for over 90% of naive TCR sequences, so much steeper abundance distributions were produced than in memory subsets. TCR abundance followed a power law whose exponent differed between naive and memory subsets but was consistent across the three individuals.

From the second PCR step onward, the TCR alpha chain libraries and the TCR beta chain libraries were amplified separately. Donor CMV status was determined by IFNgamma production from CD4+ T cells after overnight stimulation of fresh PBMCs with CMV viral lysate. CD4 T cells were positively selected using Miltenyi beads, after which CD8 T cells were positively selected from the CD4-negative fraction. Cells were stained for CD3, CD4, CD8, CD45RA, CD27 and a live/dead dye and were sorted on a BD Aria II into four subsets based on CD45RA and CD27. Blood came from a few healthy volunteers, each fractionated into CD4 and CD8 T cells and then into four differentiation subsets. About 110 ml of peripheral blood was drawn per donor, and PBMC were isolated by Ficoll-Paque PLUS density-gradient centrifugation. Sorted cells were lysed in RLT buffer, and RNA was extracted with a Qiagen RNeasy kit and stored at -80°C.

The germline V gene sets CDR1 to SGDLS and CDR2 to YYNGEE. V is trimmed back by 4 bases and J by 4 bases, and the junction contains 6 bases that no gene match accounts for. The CDR3 has 14 amino acids, counting the end cysteine and phenylalanine. Only the CDR3 part of the read is kept: 42 bases, read in frame from the first base. What was sequenced was central memory CD8+ T cells from blood. Explained via the paper, the cell subset or site label denotes: central memory, CD45RA- CD27+. The sequence came from a human donor in good health. The chain links TRBV9 with TRBJ2-7, with 9 central nucleotides matching TRBD1. At the DNA level, the sequence is TGTGCCAGCAGCCCCCGGGACAGGGAGTACGAGCAGTACTTC. Its protein reads: CASSPRDREYEQYF.